The clone carrying this T cell receptor beta chain was seen only once. The data were produced by immunoSEQ multiplex PCR, yet TCRdb's version contains in-frame clones alone and is incomplete. The table includes 100,000 to 150,000 clones, 84% detected once. The data stem from a study of PD-L1 blockade in urothelial cancer. Germline V gene sequence: CDR1 KGHSH, CDR2 LQKENI. The CDR3 runs to 15 residues. V lost 2 bases, J lost 0 bases, and 8 bases lay in between. Time point in this sample: pretreatment peripheral blood. Sequenced material: PBMCs, taken around atezolizumab (anti-PD-L1) treatment. This chain joins TRBV18 and TRBJ1-3; no definite D call. This sequence was found in a man aged 45-60 years with urothelial cancer. The CDR3 here is CASSPGESSGNTIYF. The CDR3 DNA reads TGTGCCAGCTCACCAGGGGAGAGCTCTGGAAACACCATATATTTT.